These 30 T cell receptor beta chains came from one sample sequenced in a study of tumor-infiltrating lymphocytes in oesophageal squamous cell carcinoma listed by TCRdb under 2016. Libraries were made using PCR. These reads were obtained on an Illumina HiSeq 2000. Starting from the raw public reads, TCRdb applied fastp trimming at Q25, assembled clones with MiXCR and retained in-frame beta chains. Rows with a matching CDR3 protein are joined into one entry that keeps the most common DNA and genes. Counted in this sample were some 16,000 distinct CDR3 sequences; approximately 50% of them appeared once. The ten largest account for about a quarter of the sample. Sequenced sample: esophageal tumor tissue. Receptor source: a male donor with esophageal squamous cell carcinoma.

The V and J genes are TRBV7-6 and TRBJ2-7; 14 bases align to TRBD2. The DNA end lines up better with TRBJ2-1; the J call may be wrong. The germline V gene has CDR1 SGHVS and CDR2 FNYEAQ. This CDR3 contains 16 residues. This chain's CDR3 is CASSLGTSGRNNEQFF. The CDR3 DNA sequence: TGTGCCAGCAGCTTAGGGACTAGCGGGAGGAACAATGAGCAGTTCTTC.

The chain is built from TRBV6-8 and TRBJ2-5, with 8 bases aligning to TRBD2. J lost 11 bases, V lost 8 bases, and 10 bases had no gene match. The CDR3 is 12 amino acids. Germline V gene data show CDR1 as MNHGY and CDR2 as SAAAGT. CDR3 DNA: TGTGCCAGCTGGACTAGCCGCAATGAGCAGTACTTC. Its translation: CASWTSRNEQYF.

DNA of the CDR3: TGTGCCAGCAGCTTAGCGCCCCGGACCACTGAAGCTTTCTTT. Translating gives CASSLAPRTTEAFF. This rearrangement joins TRBV7-2 to TRBJ1-1; D is unclear. CDR3 length: 14 amino acids. Germline CDR1 SGHTA, CDR2 FQGNSA. V shed 0 bases and J shed 4 bases, with 9 bases lying between them.

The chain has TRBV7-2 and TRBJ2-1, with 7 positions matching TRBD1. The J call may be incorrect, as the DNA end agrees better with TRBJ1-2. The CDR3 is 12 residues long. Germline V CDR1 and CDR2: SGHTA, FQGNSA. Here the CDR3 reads CAVRDRGYGYTF. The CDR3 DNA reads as TGTGCCGTCAGGGACAGAGGCTATGGCTACACCTTC.

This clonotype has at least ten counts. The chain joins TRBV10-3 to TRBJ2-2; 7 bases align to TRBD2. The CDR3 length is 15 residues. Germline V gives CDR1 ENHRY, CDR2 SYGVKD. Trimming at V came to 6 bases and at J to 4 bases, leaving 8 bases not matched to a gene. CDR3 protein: CAIRGLGLVTGELFF. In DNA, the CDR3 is TGTGCCATCAGAGGACTAGGTCTGGTCACCGGGGAGCTGTTTTTT.

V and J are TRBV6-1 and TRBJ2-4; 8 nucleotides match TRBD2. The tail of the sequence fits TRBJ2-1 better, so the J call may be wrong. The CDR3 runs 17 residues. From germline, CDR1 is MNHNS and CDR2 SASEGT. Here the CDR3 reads CASRITDGGGYYNEQFF. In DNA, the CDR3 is TGTGCCAGCAGAATCACGGACGGCGGGGGGTATTACAATGAGCAGTTCTTC.

CDR3 DNA sequence: TGTGCCAGCAAGGAGGGGGCGAGCGAACAAGAGACCCAGTACTTC. Protein product: CASKEGASEQETQYF. The chain joins TRBV6-6 to TRBJ2-1; D possibly corresponds to TRBD1 (7 bases). The better agreement between TRBJ2-5 and the DNA end casts doubt on the J call. This CDR3 has 15 residues. The germline V gene encodes CDR1 MNHNY and CDR2 SVGAGI (reference sequence).

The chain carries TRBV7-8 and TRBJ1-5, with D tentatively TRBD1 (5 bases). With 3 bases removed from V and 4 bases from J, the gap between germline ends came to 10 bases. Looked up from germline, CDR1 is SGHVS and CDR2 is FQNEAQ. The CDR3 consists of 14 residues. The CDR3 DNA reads TGTGCCAGCAGCTTCGGTCGGGGGAATCAGCCCCAGCATTTT. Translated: CASSFGRGNQPQHF.

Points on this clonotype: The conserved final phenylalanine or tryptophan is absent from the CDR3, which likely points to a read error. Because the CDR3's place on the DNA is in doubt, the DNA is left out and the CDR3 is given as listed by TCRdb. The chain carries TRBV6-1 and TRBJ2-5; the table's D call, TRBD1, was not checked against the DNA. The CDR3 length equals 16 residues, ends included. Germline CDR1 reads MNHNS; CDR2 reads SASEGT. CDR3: CASSAQGGKYGYTFGS.

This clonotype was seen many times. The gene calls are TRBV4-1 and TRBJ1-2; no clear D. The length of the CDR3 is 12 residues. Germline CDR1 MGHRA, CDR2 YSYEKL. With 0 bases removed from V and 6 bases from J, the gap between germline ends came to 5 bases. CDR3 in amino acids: CASSQESDGYTF. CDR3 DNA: TGCGCCAGCAGCCAAGAGTCGGATGGCTACACCTTC.

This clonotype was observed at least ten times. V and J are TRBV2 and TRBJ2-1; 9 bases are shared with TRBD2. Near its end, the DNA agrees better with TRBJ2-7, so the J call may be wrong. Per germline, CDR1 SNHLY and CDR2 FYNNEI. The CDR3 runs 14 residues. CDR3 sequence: CASSEGTSIYEQYF. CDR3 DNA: TGTGCCAGCAGTGAGGGGACTAGCATTTACGAGCAGTACTTC.

The CDR3 nucleotides read TGTGCCAGCAGTTTGACGATCGGAAACACCATATATTTT. Translation: CASSLTIGNTIYF. The chain couples TRBV12-3 or TRBV12-4 to TRBJ1-3, with unresolved D. Trimming removed 3 bases from V and 4 bases from J, with 7 bases in between. The CDR3 runs 13 residues.

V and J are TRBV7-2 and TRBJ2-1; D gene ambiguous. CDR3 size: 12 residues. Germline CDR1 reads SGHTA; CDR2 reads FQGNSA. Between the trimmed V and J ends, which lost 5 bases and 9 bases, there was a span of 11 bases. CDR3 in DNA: TGTGCCAGCAGCCCATACGGCAGTGAGCAGTTCTTC. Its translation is CASSPYGSEQFF.

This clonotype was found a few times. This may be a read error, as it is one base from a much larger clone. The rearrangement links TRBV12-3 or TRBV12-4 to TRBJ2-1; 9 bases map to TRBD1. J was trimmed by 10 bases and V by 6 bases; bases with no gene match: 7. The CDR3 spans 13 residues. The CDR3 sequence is CASSRDRVGEQFF. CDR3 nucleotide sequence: TGTGCCAGCAGCCGGGACAGGGTTGGCGAGCAGTTCTTC.

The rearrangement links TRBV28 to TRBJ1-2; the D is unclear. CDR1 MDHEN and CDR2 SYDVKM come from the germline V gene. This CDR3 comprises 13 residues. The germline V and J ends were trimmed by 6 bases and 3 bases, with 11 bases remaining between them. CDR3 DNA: TGTGCCAGCAGCGATTCGTACGACTATGGCTACACCTTC. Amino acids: CASSDSYDYGYTF.

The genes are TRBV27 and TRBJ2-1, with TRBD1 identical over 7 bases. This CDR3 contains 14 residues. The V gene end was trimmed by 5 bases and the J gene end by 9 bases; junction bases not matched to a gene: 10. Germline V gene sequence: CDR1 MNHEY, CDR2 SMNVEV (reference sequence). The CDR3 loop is CASSPPGTVTEQFF. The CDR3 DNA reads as TGTGCCAGCAGTCCTCCCGGGACAGTGACTGAGCAGTTCTTC.

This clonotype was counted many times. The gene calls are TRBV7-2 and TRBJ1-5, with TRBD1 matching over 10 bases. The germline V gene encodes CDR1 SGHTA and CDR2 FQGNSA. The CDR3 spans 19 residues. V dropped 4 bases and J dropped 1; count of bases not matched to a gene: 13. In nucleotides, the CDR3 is TGTGCCAGCAGCTACCGGACAGGGGGGAGCGGGGCCAGCAATCAGCCCCAGCATTTT. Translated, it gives CASSYRTGGSGASNQPQHF.

The CDR3 sequence is CASSFGHPTQYF. The CDR3 region has the DNA TGTGCCAGCAGCTTCGGCCATCCGACGCAGTATTTT. The V gene is TRBV7-6, the J gene TRBJ2-3; D is unresolved. V was trimmed by 3 bases and J by 9 bases, leaving 10 bases between them. The CDR3 totals 12 residues. Germline lookup yields CDR1 SGHVS and CDR2 FNYEAQ.

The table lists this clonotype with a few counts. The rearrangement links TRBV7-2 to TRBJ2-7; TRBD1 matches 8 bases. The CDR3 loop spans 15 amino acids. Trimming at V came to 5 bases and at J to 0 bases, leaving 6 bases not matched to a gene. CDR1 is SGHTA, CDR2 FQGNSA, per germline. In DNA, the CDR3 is TGTGCCAGCAGCCGAACAGGGGGTTCCTCCTACGAGCAGTACTTC. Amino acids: CASSRTGGSSYEQYF.

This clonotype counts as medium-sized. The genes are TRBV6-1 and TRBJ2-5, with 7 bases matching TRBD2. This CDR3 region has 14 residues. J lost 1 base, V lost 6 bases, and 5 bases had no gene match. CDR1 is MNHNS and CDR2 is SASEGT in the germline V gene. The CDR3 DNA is TGTGCCAGCAGAAACAGCGGGGTCCAAGAGACCCAGTACTTC. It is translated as CASRNSGVQETQYF.

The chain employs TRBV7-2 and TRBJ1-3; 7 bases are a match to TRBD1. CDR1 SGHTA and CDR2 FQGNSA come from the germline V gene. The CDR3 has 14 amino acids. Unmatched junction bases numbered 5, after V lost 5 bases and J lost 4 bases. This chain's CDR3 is CASSPRQGGNTIYF. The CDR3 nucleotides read TGTGCCAGCAGCCCCAGACAGGGAGGAAACACCATATATTTT.

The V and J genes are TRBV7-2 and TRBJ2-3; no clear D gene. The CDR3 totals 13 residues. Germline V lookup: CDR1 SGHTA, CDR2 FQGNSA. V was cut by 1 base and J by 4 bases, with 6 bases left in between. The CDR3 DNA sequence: TGTGCCAGCAGCTTAGTTCCCCCAGATACGCAGTATTTT. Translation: CASSLVPPDTQYF.

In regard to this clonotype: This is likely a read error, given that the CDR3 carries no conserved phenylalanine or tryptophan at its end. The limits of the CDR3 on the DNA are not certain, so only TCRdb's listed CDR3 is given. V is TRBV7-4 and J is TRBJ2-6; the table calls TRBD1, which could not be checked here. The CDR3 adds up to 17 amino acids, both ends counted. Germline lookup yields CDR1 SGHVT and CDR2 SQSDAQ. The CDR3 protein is CASSYGQGPQETQYFGA.

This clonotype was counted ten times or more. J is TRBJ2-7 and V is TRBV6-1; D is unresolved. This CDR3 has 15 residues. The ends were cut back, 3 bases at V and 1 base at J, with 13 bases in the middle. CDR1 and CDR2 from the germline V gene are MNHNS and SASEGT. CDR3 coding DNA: TGTGCCAGCAGTGATGGGCCAGGAGCGTCCTACGAGCAGTACTTC. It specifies CASSDGPGASYEQYF.

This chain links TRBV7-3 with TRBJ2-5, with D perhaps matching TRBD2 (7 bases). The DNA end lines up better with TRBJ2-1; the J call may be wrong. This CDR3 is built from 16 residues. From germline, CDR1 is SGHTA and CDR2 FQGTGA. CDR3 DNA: TGTGCCAGCAGCCCAATGGGAGGGGGTACCTACAATGAGCAGTTCTTC. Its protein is CASSPMGGGTYNEQFF.

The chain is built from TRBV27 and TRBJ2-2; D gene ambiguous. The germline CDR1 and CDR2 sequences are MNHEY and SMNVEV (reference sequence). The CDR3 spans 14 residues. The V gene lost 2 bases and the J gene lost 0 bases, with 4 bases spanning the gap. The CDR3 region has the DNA TGTGCCAGCAGTTTACGATCGAACACCGGGGAGCTGTTTTTT. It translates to CASSLRSNTGELFF.

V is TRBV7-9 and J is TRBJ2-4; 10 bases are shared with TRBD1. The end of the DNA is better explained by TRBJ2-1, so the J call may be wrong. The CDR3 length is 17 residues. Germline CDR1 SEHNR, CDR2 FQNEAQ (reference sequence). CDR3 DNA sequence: TGTGCCAGCAGCCCTCGTCTCGGGGACAGGGGTGGCCATGAGCAGTTCTTC. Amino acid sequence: CASSPRLGDRGGHEQFF.

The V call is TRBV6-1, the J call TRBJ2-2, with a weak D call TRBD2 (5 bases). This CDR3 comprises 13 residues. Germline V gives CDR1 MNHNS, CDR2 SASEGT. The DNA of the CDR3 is TGTCCTAGCAGTGAGGAGTGGCCCGGGGAGCTGTTTTTT. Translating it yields CPSSEEWPGELFF.

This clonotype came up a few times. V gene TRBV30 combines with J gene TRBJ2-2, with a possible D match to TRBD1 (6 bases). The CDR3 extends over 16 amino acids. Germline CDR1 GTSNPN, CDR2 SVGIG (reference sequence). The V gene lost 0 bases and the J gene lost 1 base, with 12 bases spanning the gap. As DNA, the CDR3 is TGTGCCTGGAGTGTATTCGGCAGGGGGAACACCGGGGAGCTGTTTTTT. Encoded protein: CAWSVFGRGNTGELFF. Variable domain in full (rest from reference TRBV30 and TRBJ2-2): SQTIHQWPATLVQPVGSPLSLECTVEGTSNPNLYWYRQAAGRGLQLLFYSVGIGQISSEVPQNLSASRPQDRQFILSSKKLLLSDSGFYLCAWSVFGRGNTGELFFGEGSRLTVL.

CDR3 in amino acids: CASSTTRGSDEQYF. Here the CDR3 DNA reads TGTGCCAGCAGCACAACCAGGGGGAGCGACGAGCAGTACTTC. This chain links TRBV7-8 with TRBJ2-1, with 7 bases that match TRBD1. The J call may be incorrect, as the DNA end agrees better with TRBJ2-7. Germline CDR1 SGHVS, CDR2 FQNEAQ. The CDR3 sequence is 14 residues long.